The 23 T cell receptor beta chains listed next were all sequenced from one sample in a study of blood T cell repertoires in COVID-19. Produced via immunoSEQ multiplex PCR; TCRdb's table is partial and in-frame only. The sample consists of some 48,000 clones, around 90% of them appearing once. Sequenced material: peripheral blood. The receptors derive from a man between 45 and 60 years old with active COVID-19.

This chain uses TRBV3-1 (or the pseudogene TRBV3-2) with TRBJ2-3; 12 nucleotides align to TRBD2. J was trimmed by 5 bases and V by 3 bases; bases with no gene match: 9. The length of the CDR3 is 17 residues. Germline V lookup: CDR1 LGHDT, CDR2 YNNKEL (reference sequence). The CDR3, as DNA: TGTGCCAGCAGCCACCTAGAGACTAGCGGGAGAAGAGATACGCAGTATTTT. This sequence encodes CASSHLETSGRRDTQYF.

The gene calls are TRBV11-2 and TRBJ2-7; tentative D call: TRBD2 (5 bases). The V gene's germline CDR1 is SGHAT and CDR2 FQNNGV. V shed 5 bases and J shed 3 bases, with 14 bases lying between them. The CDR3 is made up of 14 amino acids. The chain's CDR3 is CASSQTGIFYEQYF. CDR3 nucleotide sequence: TGTGCCAGCAGCCAGACGGGGATTTTCTACGAGCAGTACTTC. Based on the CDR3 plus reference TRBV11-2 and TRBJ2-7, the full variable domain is EAGVAQSPRYKIIEKRQSVAFWCNPISGHATLYWYQQILGQGPKLLIQFQNNGVVDDSQLPKDRFSAERLKGVDSTLKIQPAKLEDSAVYLCASSQTGIFYEQYFGPGTRLTVT.

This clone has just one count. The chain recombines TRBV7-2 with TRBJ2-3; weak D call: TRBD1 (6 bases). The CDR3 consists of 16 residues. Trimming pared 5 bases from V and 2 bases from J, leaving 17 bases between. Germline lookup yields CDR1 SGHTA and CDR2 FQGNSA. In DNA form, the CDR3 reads TGTGCCAGCAGCATCACCCAAAACAGGGCCACAGATACGCAGTATTTT. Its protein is CASSITQNRATDTQYF.

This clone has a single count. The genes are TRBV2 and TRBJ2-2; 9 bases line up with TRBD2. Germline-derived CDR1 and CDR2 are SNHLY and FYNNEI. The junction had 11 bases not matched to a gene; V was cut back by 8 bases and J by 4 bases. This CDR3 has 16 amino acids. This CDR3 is CASQGLAGLSTGELFF. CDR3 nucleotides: TGTGCCAGCCAGGGGCTAGCGGGGTTAAGCACCGGGGAGCTGTTTTTT.

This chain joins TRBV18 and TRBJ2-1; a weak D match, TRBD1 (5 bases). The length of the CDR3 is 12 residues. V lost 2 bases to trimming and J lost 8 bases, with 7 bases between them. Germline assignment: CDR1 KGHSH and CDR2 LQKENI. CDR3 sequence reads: CASSPSRDEQFF. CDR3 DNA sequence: TGTGCCAGCTCACCAAGCAGGGATGAGCAGTTCTTC.

The CDR3 nucleotides read TGCGCCAGCAGCCAAGAAGGGAGCAGGGGAGTTACGGCTTTCTTT. This encodes CASSQEGSRGVTAFF. V is TRBV4-1 and J is TRBJ1-1, with D perhaps matching TRBD1 (6 bases). The V gene lost 0 bases and the J gene lost 11 bases, with 19 bases spanning the gap. CDR1 MGHRA and CDR2 YSYEKL come from the germline V gene. There are 15 residues in the CDR3.

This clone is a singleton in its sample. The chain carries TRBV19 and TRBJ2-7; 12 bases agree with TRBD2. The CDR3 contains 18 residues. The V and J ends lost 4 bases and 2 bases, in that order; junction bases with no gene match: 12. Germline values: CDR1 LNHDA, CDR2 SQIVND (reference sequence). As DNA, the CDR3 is TGTGCCAGTAGTAAACTACCGGGACTAGCGGGCGCTACCTACGAGCAGTACTTC. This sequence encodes CASSKLPGLAGATYEQYF.

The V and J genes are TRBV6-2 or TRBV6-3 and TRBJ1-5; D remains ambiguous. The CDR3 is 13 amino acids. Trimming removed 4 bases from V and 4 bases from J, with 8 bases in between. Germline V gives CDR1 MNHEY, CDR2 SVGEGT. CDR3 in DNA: TGTGCCAGCAGTTTTTCGGGGAATCAGCCCCAGCATTTT. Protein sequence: CASSFSGNQPQHF.

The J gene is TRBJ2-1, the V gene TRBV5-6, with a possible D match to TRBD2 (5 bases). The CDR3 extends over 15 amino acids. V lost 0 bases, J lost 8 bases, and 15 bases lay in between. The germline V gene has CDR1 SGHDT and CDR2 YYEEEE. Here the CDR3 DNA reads TGTGCCAGCAGCTTGGGATGGTTCGGGGTCCATGAGCAGTTCTTC. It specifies CASSLGWFGVHEQFF.

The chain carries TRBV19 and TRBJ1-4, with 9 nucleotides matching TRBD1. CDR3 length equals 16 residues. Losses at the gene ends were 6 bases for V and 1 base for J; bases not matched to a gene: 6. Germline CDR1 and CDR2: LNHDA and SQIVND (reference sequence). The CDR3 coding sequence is TGTGCCAGTAGCGGGACAGGGATTGTAACTAATGAAAAACTGTTTTTT. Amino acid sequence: CASSGTGIVTNEKLFF.

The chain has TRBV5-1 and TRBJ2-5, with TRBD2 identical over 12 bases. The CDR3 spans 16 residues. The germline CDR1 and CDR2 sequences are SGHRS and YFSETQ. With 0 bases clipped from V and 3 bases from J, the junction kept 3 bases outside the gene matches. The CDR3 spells CASSLGTSGGKETQYF. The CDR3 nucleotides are TGCGCCAGCAGCTTGGGTACTAGCGGGGGGAAAGAGACCCAGTACTTC.

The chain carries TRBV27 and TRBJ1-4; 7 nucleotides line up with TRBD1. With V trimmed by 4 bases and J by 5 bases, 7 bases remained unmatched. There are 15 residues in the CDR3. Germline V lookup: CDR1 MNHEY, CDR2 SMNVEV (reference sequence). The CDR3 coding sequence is TGTGCCAGCAGTTCTACGGACAGGCTGAATGAAAAACTGTTTTTT. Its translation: CASSSTDRLNEKLFF.

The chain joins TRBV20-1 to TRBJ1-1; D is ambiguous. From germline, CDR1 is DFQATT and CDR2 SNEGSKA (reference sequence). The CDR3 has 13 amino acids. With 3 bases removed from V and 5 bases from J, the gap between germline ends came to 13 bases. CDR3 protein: CSASPGRATEAFF. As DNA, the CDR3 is TGCAGTGCTAGTCCGGGGAGGGCGACTGAAGCTTTCTTT.

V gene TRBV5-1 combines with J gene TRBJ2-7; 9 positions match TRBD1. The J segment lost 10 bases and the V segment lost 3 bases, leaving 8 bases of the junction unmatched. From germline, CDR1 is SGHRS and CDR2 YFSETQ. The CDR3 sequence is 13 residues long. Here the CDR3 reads CASSSSWTGEQYF. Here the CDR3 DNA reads TGCGCCAGCAGCTCTTCTTGGACAGGGGAACAGTACTTC. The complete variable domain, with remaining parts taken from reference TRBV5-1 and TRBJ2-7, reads KAGVTQTPRYLIKTRGQQVTLSCSPISGHRSVSWYQQTPGQGLQFLFEYFSETQRNKGNFPGRFSGRQFSNSRSEMNVSTLELGDSALYLCASSSSWTGEQYFGPGTRLTVT.

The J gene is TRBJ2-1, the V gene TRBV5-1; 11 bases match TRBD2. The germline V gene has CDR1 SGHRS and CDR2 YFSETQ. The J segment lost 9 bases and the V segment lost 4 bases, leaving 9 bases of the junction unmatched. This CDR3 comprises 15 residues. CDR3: CASSGLAGGSREQFF. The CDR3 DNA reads TGCGCCAGCAGCGGTTTAGCGGGGGGGTCGCGTGAGCAGTTCTTC.

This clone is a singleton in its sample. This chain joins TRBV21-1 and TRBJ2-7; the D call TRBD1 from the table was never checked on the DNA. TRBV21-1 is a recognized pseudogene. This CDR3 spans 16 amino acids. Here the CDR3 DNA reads TGTGCCAGCACCCCCCACCCGGAGGACAGGGCCTACGAGCAGTACTTC. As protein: CASTPHPEDRAYEQYF.

The CDR3 nucleotides are TGCGCCAGCAGCTTGGGGACAGGACCCCAAGAGACCCAGTACTTC. Its translation is CASSLGTGPQETQYF. The rearrangement uses TRBV5-1 and TRBJ2-5; TRBD1 agrees at 7 bases. Germline V CDR1 and CDR2: SGHRS, YFSETQ. Unmatched junction bases numbered 3, after V lost 0 bases and J lost 1 base. The length of the CDR3 is 15 residues.

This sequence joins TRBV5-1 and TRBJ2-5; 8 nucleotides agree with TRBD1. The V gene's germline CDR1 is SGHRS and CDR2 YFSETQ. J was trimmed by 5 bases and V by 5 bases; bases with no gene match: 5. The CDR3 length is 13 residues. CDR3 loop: CASSTQGEETQYF. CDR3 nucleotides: TGCGCCAGCAGTACACAGGGGGAGGAGACCCAGTACTTC.

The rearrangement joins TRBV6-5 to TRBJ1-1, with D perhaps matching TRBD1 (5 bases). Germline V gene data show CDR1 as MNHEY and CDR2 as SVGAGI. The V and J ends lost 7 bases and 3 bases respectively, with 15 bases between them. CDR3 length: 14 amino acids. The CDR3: CASTLTGGDTEAFF. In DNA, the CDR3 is TGTGCCAGCACTCTCACCGGGGGTGACACTGAAGCTTTCTTT.

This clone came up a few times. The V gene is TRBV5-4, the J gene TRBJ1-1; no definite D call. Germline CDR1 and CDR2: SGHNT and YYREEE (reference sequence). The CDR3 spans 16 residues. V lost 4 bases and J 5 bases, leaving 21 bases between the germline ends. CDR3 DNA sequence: TGTGCCAGCAGCATCTCGACCTATAGCGATGGAACTGAAGCTTTCTTT. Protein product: CASSISTYSDGTEAFF.

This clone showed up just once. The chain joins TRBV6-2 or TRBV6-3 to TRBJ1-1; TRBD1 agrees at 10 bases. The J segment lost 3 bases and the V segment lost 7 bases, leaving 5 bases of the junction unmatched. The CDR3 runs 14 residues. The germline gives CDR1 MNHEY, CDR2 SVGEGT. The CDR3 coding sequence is TGTGCCAGCACCCCGGGACAGGGGTACACTGAAGCTTTCTTT. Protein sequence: CASTPGQGYTEAFF.

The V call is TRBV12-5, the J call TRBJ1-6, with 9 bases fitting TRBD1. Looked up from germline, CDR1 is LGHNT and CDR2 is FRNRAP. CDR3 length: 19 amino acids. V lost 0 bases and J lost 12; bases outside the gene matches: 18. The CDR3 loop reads CASGLVRGTGMNRKGPLHF. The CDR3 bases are TGTGCTAGTGGTTTGGTACGCGGGACAGGGATGAATCGGAAGGGACCCCTCCACTTT.

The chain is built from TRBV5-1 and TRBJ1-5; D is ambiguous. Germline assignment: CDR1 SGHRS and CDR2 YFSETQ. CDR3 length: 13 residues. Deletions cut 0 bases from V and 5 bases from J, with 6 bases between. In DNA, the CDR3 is TGCGCCAGCAGCTTGGGAGGTGATCAGCCCCAGCATTTT. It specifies CASSLGGDQPQHF.